A single sample gave rise to the 30 T cell receptor beta chains below, sequenced in a study of cytomegalovirus exposure and HLA in healthy donors. The table came from immunoSEQ multiplex PCR; TCRdb's copy has only in-frame clones and leaves some out. The sample records approximately 70,000 clones, 90% to 95% being singletons. Sequencing was carried out using PBMCs. The receptor set was obtained from a young woman in good health and CMV-seronegative.

The gene calls are TRBV28 and TRBJ2-2; TRBD1 matches 7 bases. This CDR3 is built from 15 residues. The germline V gene has CDR1 MDHEN and CDR2 SYDVKM. V trimming: 5 bases; J trimming: 7 bases; junction bases outside the gene matches: 10. CDR3 amino acids: CASSVDRVRSGELFF. The CDR3 DNA follows: TGTGCCAGCAGTGTCGACAGGGTCCGTAGCGGGGAGCTGTTTTTT. Variable domain in full (rest from reference TRBV28 and TRBJ2-2): DVKVTQSSRYLVKRTGEKVFLECVQDMDHENMFWYRQDPGLGLRLIYFSYDVKMKEKGDIPEGYSVSREKKERFSLILESASTNQTSMYLCASSVDRVRSGELFFGEGSRLTVL.

The chain couples TRBV28 to TRBJ2-7, with D hard to call. The V end lost 9 bases, the J end lost 0 bases, and 12 bases lay between the germline ends. Germline CDR1 reads MDHEN; CDR2 reads SYDVKM. This CDR3 spans 13 amino acids. CDR3 region: CASNSKLSYEQYF. The DNA of the CDR3 is TGTGCCAGTAACTCGAAACTCTCCTACGAGCAGTACTTC.

The chain joins TRBV11-1 to TRBJ2-1; TRBD2 matches at 10 bases. Germline V lookup: CDR1 SGHAT, CDR2 FQDESV (reference sequence). The ends lost 4 bases at V and 6 bases at J; junction bases unmatched: 3. The length of the CDR3 is 14 residues. The CDR3 bases are TGTGCCAGCAGCTCTAGCGGGGGAACCAATGAGCAGTTCTTC. It translates to CASSSSGGTNEQFF.

The chain couples TRBV7-9 to TRBJ2-7, with 7 positions matching TRBD1. Germline V gene data show CDR1 as SEHNR and CDR2 as FQNEAQ (reference sequence). V lost 5 bases to trimming and J lost 0 bases; unmatched junction nucleotides: 10. The CDR3 runs 16 residues. The CDR3, as DNA: TGTGCCAGCAGCGGTGACAGGGTATCAAGCTCCTACGAGCAGTACTTC. It codes for CASSGDRVSSSYEQYF.

This rearrangement joins TRBV27 to TRBJ1-6, with 7 bases identical to TRBD1. Looked up from germline, CDR1 is MNHEY and CDR2 is SMNVEV (reference sequence). CDR3 length equals 14 residues. The V segment lost 6 bases and the J segment 6 bases; nucleotides outside the gene matches: 5. The CDR3 is CASREGQTNSPLHF. The CDR3 coding sequence is TGTGCCAGCAGGGAGGGACAGACTAATTCACCCCTCCACTTT.

The J gene is TRBJ1-1, the V gene TRBV28, with TRBD1 matching 7 bases. The ends lost 5 bases at V and 6 bases at J; junction bases unmatched: 6. The germline V gene encodes CDR1 MDHEN and CDR2 SYDVKM. This CDR3 contains 13 residues. The CDR3 coding sequence is TGTGCCAGCAGTCGAGATGGGACAGCTGAAGCTTTCTTT. Protein sequence: CASSRDGTAEAFF.

This sequence joins TRBV5-4 and TRBJ2-5; 8 bases are a match to TRBD2. Trimming at V came to 4 bases and at J to 2 bases, leaving 7 bases not matched to a gene. Germline-derived CDR1 and CDR2 are SGHNT and YYREEE (reference sequence). This CDR3 has 15 amino acids. The CDR3: CASSKQRGSQETQYF. The DNA of the CDR3 is TGTGCCAGCAGCAAACAGCGGGGGAGTCAAGAGACCCAGTACTTC. The full variable domain, with the rest looked up from reference TRBV5-4 and TRBJ2-5, is ETGVTQSPTHLIKTRGQQVTLRCSSQSGHNTVSWYQQALGQGPQFIFQYYREEENGRGNFPPRFSGLQFPNYSSELNVNALELDDSALYLCASSKQRGSQETQYFGPGTRLLVL.

The chain carries TRBV5-1 and TRBJ2-5; the match to TRBD1 covers 10 bases. CDR3 length equals 17 residues. V lost 0 bases, J lost 5 bases, and 10 bases stayed unmatched. CDR1 and CDR2 (germline): SGHRS, YFSETQ. The CDR3: CASSLEGGTGVRETQYF. The CDR3 DNA follows: TGCGCCAGCAGCTTGGAGGGCGGGACAGGGGTTCGCGAGACCCAGTACTTC. Using reference TRBV5-1 and TRBJ2-5 for the parts outside the CDR3, the full variable domain is KAGVTQTPRYLIKTRGQQVTLSCSPISGHRSVSWYQQTPGQGLQFLFEYFSETQRNKGNFPGRFSGRQFSNSRSEMNVSTLELGDSALYLCASSLEGGTGVRETQYFGPGTRLLVL.

The genes are TRBV6-5 and TRBJ2-1, with 11 positions matching TRBD1. CDR3 length: 16 residues. CDR1 is MNHEY, CDR2 SVGAGI, per germline. Trimming cost V 0 bases and J 9 bases; bases outside gene matches: 7. CDR3 protein: CASSYSPGQGATEQFF. The CDR3 DNA follows: TGTGCCAGCAGTTACTCCCCCGGACAGGGGGCGACTGAGCAGTTCTTC.

The chain links TRBV4-3 to TRBJ2-7, with 7 bases lining up with TRBD2. Per the germline V gene, CDR1 is LGHNA and CDR2 is YSLEER. This CDR3 region has 15 residues. J lost 2 bases, V lost 4 bases, and 8 bases had no gene match. The CDR3 is CASSPAGTTTYEQYF. CDR3 in DNA: TGCGCCAGCAGCCCTGCCGGGACTACCACCTACGAGCAGTACTTC.

This clone occurred a few times. The CDR3 nucleotides are TGTGCCAGCAGCTCCACCGGGACAGAAACAGATACGCAGTATTTT. Its translation: CASSSTGTETDTQYF. This sequence joins TRBV7-6 and TRBJ2-3; 7 nucleotides agree with TRBD1. Trimming at V came to 4 bases and at J to 3 bases, leaving 7 bases not matched to a gene. CDR3 length: 15 amino acids. From germline, CDR1 is SGHVS and CDR2 FNYEAQ.

The chain has TRBV11-3 and TRBJ2-1, with 7 nucleotides matching TRBD2. The trim removed 2 bases at V and 9 bases at J, leaving 4 bases unmatched. CDR3 length: 13 amino acids. CDR1 and CDR2 from the germline V gene are SGHNT and YENEEA. CDR3 DNA sequence: TGTGCCAGCAGCTTACAGGGAGGGAGTGAGCAGTTCTTC. Translation gives CASSLQGGSEQFF.

V and J are TRBV30 and TRBJ2-1; 10 nucleotides match TRBD2. The CDR3 loop spans 18 amino acids. J lost 4 bases, V lost 4 bases, and 16 bases had no gene match. Germline assignment: CDR1 GTSNPN and CDR2 SVGIG (reference sequence). The CDR3 here is CAWNKASGGIGAYNEQFF. CDR3 nucleotide sequence: TGTGCCTGGAACAAAGCTAGCGGGGGTATAGGGGCGTACAATGAGCAGTTCTTC.

This chain links TRBV28 with TRBJ2-7; 8 bases align to TRBD2. The CDR3 totals 15 residues. Germline V gene data show CDR1 as MDHEN and CDR2 as SYDVKM. V was pared by 6 bases and J by 0 bases, with 7 bases of the junction left unmatched. The CDR3 DNA is TGTGCCAGCAGAGTGGGTAGCGGGGACTCCTACGAGCAGTACTTC. It codes for CASRVGSGDSYEQYF. The full variable domain, in which reference TRBV28 and TRBJ2-7 provide the parts outside the CDR3, is DVKVTQSSRYLVKRTGEKVFLECVQDMDHENMFWYRQDPGLGLRLIYFSYDVKMKEKGDIPEGYSVSREKKERFSLILESASTNQTSMYLCASRVGSGDSYEQYFGPGTRLTVT.

The chain is built from TRBV27 and TRBJ2-1; 10 bases line up with TRBD1. V trimming: 3 bases; J trimming: 9 bases; junction bases outside the gene matches: 8. The germline CDR1 and CDR2 sequences are MNHEY and SMNVEV (reference sequence). This CDR3 has 15 residues. As DNA, the CDR3 is TGTGCCAGCAGTTTTCTCGGGACAGGGGTAGTTGAGCAGTTCTTC. As protein: CASSFLGTGVVEQFF.

The chain recombines TRBV19 with TRBJ1-1; tentatively, D is TRBD1 (6 bases). V lost 4 bases and J 7 bases, leaving 16 bases between the germline ends. Germline CDR1 reads LNHDA; CDR2 reads SQIVND (reference sequence). The CDR3 extends over 14 amino acids. The CDR3 DNA sequence: TGTGCCAGTAGTAGCCAACAGGGAGGGCGTGAAGCTTTCTTT. Its protein is CASSSQQGGREAFF.

The chain uses TRBV11-2 and TRBJ2-7; a weak D match, TRBD2 (5 bases). Germline CDR1 and CDR2: SGHAT and FQNNGV. CDR3 length: 16 amino acids. V dropped 2 bases and J dropped 0 bases, with 14 bases sitting between them. This CDR3 reads CASSLMERVTSYEQYF. The CDR3 nucleotides are TGTGCCAGCAGCTTAATGGAGAGGGTGACCTCCTACGAGCAGTACTTC.

The table lists this clone with a count of one. This chain connects TRBV18 to TRBJ1-3; tentative D call: TRBD1 (5 bases). The CDR3 is made up of 16 amino acids. Germline loops: CDR1 KGHSH, CDR2 LQKENI. Trimming pared 0 bases from V and 2 bases from J, leaving 11 bases between. In DNA form, the CDR3 reads TGTGCCAGCTCACCACCGGCCCAGGGCGCTGGAAACACCATATATTTT. Its translation: CASSPPAQGAGNTIYF. Supplemented by reference TRBV18 and TRBJ1-3, the full variable domain reads NAGVMQNPRHLVRRRGQEARLRCSPMKGHSHVYWYRQLPEEGLKFMVYLQKENIIDESGMPKERFSAEFPKEGPSILRIQQVVRGDSAAYFCASSPPAQGAGNTIYFGEGSWLTVV.

In this sample, this clone turned up once. The genes are TRBV5-1 and TRBJ2-5, with D tentatively TRBD1 (6 bases). The CDR3 is made up of 12 amino acids. The germline gives CDR1 SGHRS, CDR2 YFSETQ. The V end lost 3 bases, the J end lost 4 bases, and 7 bases lay between the germline ends. CDR3 protein: CASSSGVETQYF. The CDR3 DNA reads as TGCGCCAGCAGCTCAGGGGTAGAGACCCAGTACTTC.

The chain employs TRBV27 and TRBJ2-5; maybe TRBD2 (5 bases). Germline-derived CDR1 and CDR2 are MNHEY and SMNVEV (reference sequence). The CDR3 has 14 amino acids. Deletions cut 1 base from V and 4 bases from J, with 10 bases between. CDR3 amino acids: CASSLLGSGETQYF. The CDR3 DNA reads as TGTGCCAGCAGTTTATTGGGGAGTGGAGAGACCCAGTACTTC.

CDR3 coding DNA: TGTGCCAGCAGTTTGGGGACAGGGGGAAATTCACCCCTCCACTTT. Translating it yields CASSLGTGGNSPLHF. The chain joins TRBV28 to TRBJ1-6; the match to TRBD1 covers 11 bases. Germline CDR1 MDHEN, CDR2 SYDVKM. The CDR3 is 15 residues long. V lost 3 bases, J lost 7 bases, and 2 bases stayed unmatched.

V usage is TRBV15 and J usage is TRBJ1-6, with D perhaps TRBD1 (5 bases). There are 15 residues in the CDR3. The germline CDR1 and CDR2 sequences are LNHNV and YYDKDF (reference sequence). This chain's CDR3 is CVEGGVEGNNSPLHF. CDR3 DNA: TGTGTCGAAGGAGGGGTGGAAGGAAACAATTCACCCCTCCACTTT.

The V and J genes are TRBV6-1 and TRBJ1-6; possible D gene TRBD1, 5 bases. V was clipped by 7 bases and J by 0 bases, with 7 bases between them. The germline gives CDR1 MNHNS, CDR2 SASEGT. The CDR3 consists of 14 residues. CDR3 DNA: TGTGCCAGCACAGGGATCTCCTATAATTCACCCCTCCACTTT. Its protein product is CASTGISYNSPLHF.

This chain links TRBV28 with TRBJ2-7, with a weak D call TRBD1 (6 bases). V dropped 4 bases and J dropped 7 bases, with 14 bases sitting between them. The CDR3 is 13 residues long. In germline, CDR1 is MDHEN, CDR2 SYDVKM. The CDR3 protein is CASSSLQGREQYF. The CDR3 bases are TGTGCCAGCAGTTCACTACAGGGCCGGGAGCAGTACTTC.

V and J are TRBV2 and TRBJ1-3; D is unresolved. The CDR3 consists of 15 residues. Germline V gene lookup returns CDR1 SNHLY and CDR2 FYNNEI. V was trimmed by 8 bases and J by 0 bases, leaving 14 bases between them. The CDR3 DNA reads TGTGCCAGCCTGCGGGAGGTGGGCTCTGGAAACACCATATATTTT. Its translation: CASLREVGSGNTIYF.

The chain has TRBV7-2 and TRBJ1-6; weak D call: TRBD1 (5 bases). The germline gives CDR1 SGHTA, CDR2 FQGNSA. The ends were cut back, 8 bases at V and 10 bases at J, with 15 bases in the middle. CDR3 size: 13 residues. This CDR3 is CASGYRRSSPLHF. The CDR3 DNA is TGTGCCAGCGGATACAGGCGGAGCTCACCCCTCCACTTT.

The chain employs TRBV5-3 and TRBJ1-2, with D possibly being TRBD1 (5 bases). TRBV5-3 is an ORF, and what it does is uncertain. Trimming pared 0 bases from V and 1 base from J, leaving 10 bases between. The CDR3 has 15 residues. CDR3 sequence (DNA): TGTGCCAGAAGCTTGGAGGTCAGGGTTAACTATGGCTACACCTTC. Residues: CARSLEVRVNYGYTF.

V and J are TRBV7-8 and TRBJ1-4; tentative D call: TRBD1 (5 bases). The germline V gene encodes CDR1 SGHVS and CDR2 FQNEAQ. V lost 6 bases, J lost 4 bases, and 15 bases lay in between. This CDR3 comprises 15 residues. Written as DNA, the CDR3 is TGTGCCAGCAGTGAATACAGGCGGATTAATGAAAAACTGTTTTTT. It codes for CASSEYRRINEKLFF.

This clone was found once. The V gene is TRBV4-1, the J gene TRBJ2-3, with TRBD2 identical over 12 bases. Germline CDR1 reads MGHRA; CDR2 reads YSYEKL. This CDR3 is 19 amino acids long. Trimming cost V 1 base and J 5 bases; bases outside gene matches: 13. CDR3 nucleotides: TGCGCCAGCAGCCAAGCAGGGCTAGCGGGGGGGCACGTGGTAGATACGCAGTATTTT. It yields the protein CASSQAGLAGGHVVDTQYF.

The chain recombines TRBV18 with TRBJ2-5; tentatively, D is TRBD1 (5 bases). CDR1 is KGHSH, CDR2 LQKENI, per germline. The CDR3 sequence is 14 residues long. The V end lost 2 bases, the J end lost 4 bases, and 11 bases lay between the germline ends. CDR3 coding DNA: TGTGCCAGCTCACCAAAGCAGGGTCGAGAGACCCAGTACTTC. Its translation: CASSPKQGRETQYF.